These 27 T cell receptor beta chains originate from one sample sequenced in a study of cytomegalovirus exposure and HLA in healthy donors. The PCR made use of 60 Vbeta and 13 Jbeta primers. Assay used: immunoSEQ multiplex PCR; TCRdb lists only in-frame clones, some missing. The sample lists 100,000 to 120,000 clones; over 60% were seen once. The material sequenced was PBMCs. Source of these receptors: a man aged 40-55 years in good health and CMV-seropositive.

V is TRBV28 and J is TRBJ1-1; 7 nucleotides align to TRBD1. After removal of 1 base from V and 10 bases from J, the junction contained 18 bases not matched to a gene. The CDR3 spans 17 residues. The germline gives CDR1 MDHEN, CDR2 SYDVKM. The CDR3 loop reads CASSLSGTALAGLGAFF. CDR3 DNA: TGTGCCAGCAGTTTATCTGGGACAGCGTTGGCGGGGTTGGGAGCTTTCTTT. The entire variable domain, with the rest obtained from reference TRBV28 and TRBJ1-1, is as follows: DVKVTQSSRYLVKRTGEKVFLECVQDMDHENMFWYRQDPGLGLRLIYFSYDVKMKEKGDIPEGYSVSREKKERFSLILESASTNQTSMYLCASSLSGTALAGLGAFFGQGTRLTVV.

This sequence joins TRBV30 and TRBJ1-2; D not resolved. This CDR3 has 13 residues. CDR1 and CDR2 from the germline V gene are GTSNPN and SVGIG (reference sequence). Trimming took 2 bases from V and 8 from J, leaving 15 bases between them. DNA of the CDR3: TGTGCCTGGAGTCAAGGACTTGCTGGGGGCTACACCTTC. Amino acids: CAWSQGLAGGYTF.

This clone has more than one count but fewer than ten. The germline gene is not matched at one end of the junction; a read error may be the cause. The rearrangement links TRBV28 to TRBJ2-4; 8 nucleotides agree with TRBD2. Per the germline V gene, CDR1 is MDHEN and CDR2 is SYDVKM. The CDR3 length is 16 residues. The CDR3: CASSLTGGKRKNSQYF. CDR3 DNA sequence: TGTGCCAGCAGTTTAACGGGGGGGAAACGTAAAAACAGTCAGTACTTC.

The chain links TRBV7-9 to TRBJ2-2, with 7 bases aligning to TRBD1. Germline lookup yields CDR1 SEHNR and CDR2 FQNEAQ (reference sequence). Trimming removed 2 bases from V and 4 bases from J; junction bases left unmatched: 1. The CDR3 is made up of 14 amino acids. The CDR3 protein is CASSLTGATGELFF. In nucleotides, the CDR3 is TGTGCCAGCAGCTTAACAGGGGCCACCGGGGAGCTGTTTTTT.

The V and J genes are TRBV7-8 and TRBJ2-2; a possible D gene is TRBD2 (6 bases). The germline V gene encodes CDR1 SGHVS and CDR2 FQNEAQ. The CDR3 consists of 15 residues. Trimming took off 5 bases at V and 7 bases at J, with 17 bases between the two ends. The CDR3: CASSRTTMRSGELFF. The CDR3 DNA sequence: TGTGCCAGCAGCAGGACTACAATGAGAAGCGGGGAGCTGTTTTTT.

This chain joins TRBV9 and TRBJ2-2, with 15 bases lining up with TRBD2. Germline CDR1 reads SGDLS; CDR2 reads YYNGEE. This CDR3 has 16 amino acids. After removal of 5 bases from V and 5 bases from J, the junction contained 4 bases not matched to a gene. The CDR3 DNA is TGTGCCAGCAGAGCCGGGACTAGCGGGGGGACCGGGGAGCTGTTTTTT. Translating it yields CASRAGTSGGTGELFF.

The rearrangement uses TRBV5-4 and TRBJ1-3; D might be TRBD1 (6 bases). V gave up 4 bases and J gave up 1 base, with 9 bases separating them. Germline values: CDR1 SGHNT, CDR2 YYREEE (reference sequence). CDR3 length: 14 residues. In DNA, the CDR3 is TGTGCCAGCAGCCAGACAGGTTCTGGAAACACCATATATTTT. This translates into CASSQTGSGNTIYF.

The gene calls are TRBV4-1 and TRBJ1-1; possibly TRBD1 for D (6 bases). The V gene's germline CDR1 is MGHRA and CDR2 YSYEKL. The V gene lost 4 bases and the J gene lost 1 base, with 10 bases spanning the gap. There are 14 residues in the CDR3. CDR3 sequence (DNA): TGCGCCAGCAGCCCCTCCAGGGGGAACACTGAAGCTTTCTTT. It specifies CASSPSRGNTEAFF.

This clone was counted between two and nine times. CDR3 sequence reads: CASSLLGQNEAFF. As DNA, the CDR3 is TGTGCCAGCAGCTTACTAGGACAGAATGAAGCTTTCTTT. The chain joins TRBV7-9 to TRBJ1-1; D is perhaps TRBD1 (6 bases). Trimming pared 2 bases from V and 7 bases from J, leaving 11 bases between. The CDR3 covers 13 residues. Germline V lookup: CDR1 SEHNR, CDR2 FQNEAQ (reference sequence). The full variable domain, in which reference TRBV7-9 and TRBJ1-1 provide the parts outside the CDR3, is DTGVSQNPRHKITKRGQNVTFRCDPISEHNRLYWYRQTLGQGPEFLTYFQNEAQLEKSRLLSDRFSAERPKGSFSTLEIQRTEQGDSAMYLCASSLLGQNEAFFGQGTRLTVV.

This chain links TRBV30 with TRBJ1-1, with D possibly matching TRBD1 (5 bases). The CDR3 loop spans 16 amino acids. The ends were cut back, 1 base at V and 0 bases at J, with 15 bases in the middle. CDR1 is GTSNPN and CDR2 is SVGIG in the germline V gene (reference sequence). The CDR3 DNA is TGTGCCTGGAGTGGAGGACCGGGGGTTATGAACACTGAAGCTTTCTTT. It encodes CAWSGGPGVMNTEAFF. Full variable domain (rest looked up from reference TRBV30 and TRBJ1-1): SQTIHQWPATLVQPVGSPLSLECTVEGTSNPNLYWYRQAAGRGLQLLFYSVGIGQISSEVPQNLSASRPQDRQFILSSKKLLLSDSGFYLCAWSGGPGVMNTEAFFGQGTRLTVV.

The rearrangement joins TRBV18 to TRBJ2-5; TRBD1 matches at 8 bases. The tail of the sequence fits TRBJ2-7 better, so the J call may be wrong. The CDR3 runs to 14 residues. CDR1 and CDR2 (germline): KGHSH, LQKENI. CDR3 amino acids: CASSPRTGWYEQYF. The CDR3 region has the DNA TGTGCCAGCTCACCAAGGACAGGGTGGTACGAGCAGTACTTC.

This clone was counted a few times. This rearrangement joins TRBV18 to TRBJ1-6; D is unresolved. The germline gives CDR1 KGHSH, CDR2 LQKENI. This CDR3 contains 15 residues. V lost 0 bases and J lost 7, with 10 bases in between. As DNA, the CDR3 is TGTGCCAGCTCACCACCGGCGGGGAACAATTCACCCCTCCACTTT. It codes for CASSPPAGNNSPLHF. Based on the CDR3 plus reference TRBV18 and TRBJ1-6, the full variable domain is NAGVMQNPRHLVRRRGQEARLRCSPMKGHSHVYWYRQLPEEGLKFMVYLQKENIIDESGMPKERFSAEFPKEGPSILRIQQVVRGDSAAYFCASSPPAGNNSPLHFGNGTRLTVT.

A word on this clone: One end of the junction does not line up with germline, which may come from a read error. The chain is built from TRBV7-7 and TRBJ2-1; D is perhaps TRBD2 (6 bases). Germline V gene lookup returns CDR1 SSHAT and CDR2 FNYEAQ (reference sequence). The CDR3 totals 17 residues. The CDR3: CASSSLLGGADYNEQFF. Here the CDR3 DNA reads TGTGCTAGCAGCTCGCTTTTGGGCGGGGCTGACTACAATGAGCAGTTCTTC.

This clone has more than one count but fewer than ten. This same CDR3 is encoded by further DNA sequences in the sample. The V call is TRBV4-3, the J call TRBJ1-1; TRBD1 matches 8 bases. Germline CDR1 LGHNA, CDR2 YSLEER. The CDR3 has 15 amino acids. The ends lost 0 bases at V and 1 base at J; junction bases unmatched: 1. The CDR3 region has the DNA TGCGCCAGCAGCCAAGATGGACAGGGGAACACTGAAGCTTTCTTT. This translates into CASSQDGQGNTEAFF.

For this clone: A junction end diverges from the germline sequence, so it may reflect a read error. Other nucleotide sequences in the sample specify the same CDR3. This chain joins TRBV7-7 and TRBJ1-4; 7 nucleotides match TRBD1. Germline CDR1 is SSHAT and CDR2 is FNYEAQ (reference sequence). This CDR3 contains 15 residues. The chain's CDR3 is CASSRTTGTNEKLFF. In DNA form, the CDR3 reads TGTGCTAGCAGCCGGACGACAGGGACTAATGAAAAACTGTTTTTT.

V is TRBV2 and J is TRBJ2-5; D possibly corresponds to TRBD2 (6 bases). CDR1 and CDR2 from the germline V gene are SNHLY and FYNNEI. The CDR3 length is 13 residues. The germline V and J ends were trimmed by 6 bases and 5 bases, with 13 bases remaining between them. CDR3 residues: CASRRAGMETQYF. CDR3 coding DNA: TGTGCCAGCAGAAGGGCGGGGATGGAGACCCAGTACTTC.

Only a few counts were recorded for this clone. This chain uses TRBV29-1 with TRBJ2-7, with TRBD1 matching 9 bases. The junction had 10 bases not matched to a gene; V was cut back by 7 bases and J by 6 bases. The CDR3 runs to 13 residues. CDR1 and CDR2 from the germline V gene are SQVTM and ANQGSEA. CDR3 sequence: CSGSRDRAGEQYF. CDR3 nucleotides: TGCAGCGGGTCCCGGGACAGGGCCGGCGAGCAGTACTTC.

This clone was seen once. This sample includes further DNA sequences coding for the same CDR3. The genes are TRBV9 and TRBJ2-7; D gene ambiguous. V lost 3 bases and J 3 bases, leaving 13 bases between the germline ends. CDR1 is SGDLS, CDR2 YYNGEE, per germline. The CDR3 contains 14 residues. The CDR3 protein is CASSASDGHYEQYF. CDR3 nucleotide sequence: TGTGCCAGCAGCGCTTCGGATGGGCACTACGAGCAGTACTTC. Together with reference TRBV9 and TRBJ2-7, the CDR3 gives the full variable domain: DSGVTQTPKHLITATGQRVTLRCSPRSGDLSVYWYQQSLDQGLQFLIQYYNGEERAKGNILERFSAQQFPDLHSELNLSSLELGDSALYFCASSASDGHYEQYFGPGTRLTVT.

V gene TRBV7-2 combines with J gene TRBJ2-5, with D hard to call. The germline gives CDR1 SGHTA, CDR2 FQGNSA. The length of the CDR3 is 13 residues. Trimming removed 1 base from V and 2 bases from J, with 5 bases in between. In DNA, the CDR3 is TGTGCCAGCAGCTTAGAGCTGCAAGAGACCCAGTACTTC. Amino acid sequence: CASSLELQETQYF.

This sequence joins TRBV6-1 and TRBJ2-5, with 7 bases identical to TRBD1. The CDR3 length is 14 residues. Germline-derived CDR1 and CDR2 are MNHNS and SASEGT. After removal of 2 bases from V and 3 bases from J, the junction contained 3 bases not matched to a gene. The CDR3 DNA sequence: TGTGCCAGCAGTGAACAGGGGGACAAAGAGACCCAGTACTTC. Its translation: CASSEQGDKETQYF.

J is TRBJ2-3 and V is TRBV7-2; 7 bases align to TRBD2. The CDR3 runs 16 residues. Germline V gene sequence: CDR1 SGHTA, CDR2 FQGNSA. V trimming: 5 bases; J trimming: 5 bases; junction bases outside the gene matches: 13. The CDR3 DNA reads TGTGCCAGCAGCACCTCCGGACTAGGCGCGGGAGATACGCAGTATTTT. This gives the protein CASSTSGLGAGDTQYF.

This chain uses TRBV7-2 with TRBJ2-7; tentatively, D is TRBD2 (6 bases). V was trimmed by 3 bases and J by 2 bases, leaving 11 bases between them. From germline, CDR1 is SGHTA and CDR2 FQGNSA. The CDR3 runs 14 residues. This CDR3 reads CASSFRGSTYEQYF. DNA of the CDR3: TGTGCCAGCAGCTTCCGGGGGTCGACCTACGAGCAGTACTTC. Drawing the rest from reference TRBV7-2 and TRBJ2-7, the complete variable domain is GAGVSQSPSNKVTEKGKDVELRCDPISGHTALYWYRQSLGQGLEFLIYFQGNSAPDKSGLPSDRFSAERTGGSVSTLTIQRTQQEDSAVYLCASSFRGSTYEQYFGPGTRLTVT.

The rearrangement uses TRBV11-2 and TRBJ2-5; TRBD1 is a possible D gene (5 bases). The germline CDR1 and CDR2 sequences are SGHAT and FQNNGV. The CDR3 is 15 residues long. The V and J ends lost 1 base and 1 base respectively, with 10 bases between them. The CDR3 loop is CASSLVQGSQETQYF. CDR3 DNA: TGTGCCAGCAGCTTAGTCCAGGGAAGCCAAGAGACCCAGTACTTC.

CDR3 coding DNA: TGCGCCAGCACTATGTGGGGGACTGTCTACAATGAGCAGTTCTTC. As protein: CASTMWGTVYNEQFF. V and J are TRBV10-2 and TRBJ2-1; perhaps TRBD2 as D (6 bases). Germline CDR1 is WSHSY and CDR2 is SAAADI. There are 15 residues in the CDR3. Trimming stripped 7 bases from V and 3 bases from J, with 16 bases between.

The chain employs TRBV4-2 and TRBJ2-2, with D perhaps matching TRBD2 (6 bases). The CDR3 is 16 residues long. V was trimmed by 1 base and J by 0 bases, leaving 9 bases between them. Germline V gives CDR1 LGHNA, CDR2 YNFKEQ. CDR3 sequence reads: CASSQGGTANTGELFF. The CDR3, as DNA: TGTGCCAGCAGCCAAGGCGGGACGGCGAACACCGGGGAGCTGTTTTTT.

This clone was observed a handful of times. The rearrangement joins TRBV4-3 to TRBJ1-2; D call uncertain. The CDR3 length is 14 residues. V was cut by 0 bases and J by 4 bases, with 9 bases left in between. Germline CDR1 and CDR2: LGHNA and YSLEER. For the CDR3, the DNA is TGCGCCAGCAGCCAAGAACAAGGGAGCTATGGCTACACCTTC. This translates into CASSQEQGSYGYTF.

In this sample, this clone turned up a few times. This chain links TRBV4-1 with TRBJ2-7, with D maybe TRBD1 (5 bases). Trimming shortened V by 1 base and J by 3 bases, and 10 bases separated the two germline ends. CDR3 length: 14 amino acids. Germline V gene sequence: CDR1 MGHRA, CDR2 YSYEKL. The CDR3 here is CASSQGQSNYEQYF. DNA for the CDR3: TGCGCCAGCAGCCAAGGACAGTCGAACTACGAGCAGTACTTC.